This section outlines one TCR beta chain sequence together with its context. Its antigen remains unidentified. Both about-4-week and about-12-week second-dose recipients were combined. These data come from a study of T cell responses to AZD1222 COVID-19 vaccine. Findings of the study overall: The peak T cell response came first, and repertoires were sampled only after it. Clonal diversity may have been underestimated in mostly white British donors.

In germline, CDR1 is SEHNR, CDR2 FQNEAQ (reference sequence). The CDR3 contains 14 residues. V shed 4 bases and J shed 2 bases, with 11 bases lying between them. The assay was immunoSEQ multiplex PCR, and TCRdb's table has in-frame clones only and misses some. Of roughly 120,000 clones detected, about 86% appear once; the ten largest clones hold approximately 15%. The V call is TRBV7-9, the J call TRBJ2-5; perhaps TRBD2 as D (6 bases). The receptor's source is an adult who received the AZD1222 COVID-19 vaccine. The sequences come from peripheral blood, collected 28 days after the second AZD1222 dose. This CDR3 reads CASSSPGLQETQYF. Written as DNA, the CDR3 is TGTGCCAGCAGCTCTCCGGGACTGCAAGAGACCCAGTACTTC.